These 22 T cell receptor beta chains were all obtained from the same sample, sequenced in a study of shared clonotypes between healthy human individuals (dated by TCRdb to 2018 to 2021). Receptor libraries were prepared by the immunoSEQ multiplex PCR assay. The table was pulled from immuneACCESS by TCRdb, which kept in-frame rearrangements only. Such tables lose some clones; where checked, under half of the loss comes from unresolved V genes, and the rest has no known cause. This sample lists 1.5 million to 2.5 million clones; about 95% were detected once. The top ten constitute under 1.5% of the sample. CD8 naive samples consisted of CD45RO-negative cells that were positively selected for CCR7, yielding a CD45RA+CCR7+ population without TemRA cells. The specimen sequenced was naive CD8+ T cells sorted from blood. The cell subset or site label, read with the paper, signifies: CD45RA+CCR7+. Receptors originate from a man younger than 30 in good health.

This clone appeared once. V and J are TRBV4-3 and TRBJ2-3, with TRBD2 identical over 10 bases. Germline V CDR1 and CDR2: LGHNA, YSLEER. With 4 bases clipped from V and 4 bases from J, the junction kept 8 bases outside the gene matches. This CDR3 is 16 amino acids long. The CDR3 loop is CASSRPLAGAADTQYF. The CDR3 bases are TGCGCCAGCAGCCGGCCCCTAGCGGGAGCAGCAGATACGCAGTATTTT.

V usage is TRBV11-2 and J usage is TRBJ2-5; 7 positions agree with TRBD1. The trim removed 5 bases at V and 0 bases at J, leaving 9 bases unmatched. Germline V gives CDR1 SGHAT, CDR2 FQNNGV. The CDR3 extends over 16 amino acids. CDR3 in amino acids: CASSLLMTGYQETQYF. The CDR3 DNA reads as TGTGCCAGCAGCCTCCTCATGACAGGGTACCAAGAGACCCAGTACTTC.

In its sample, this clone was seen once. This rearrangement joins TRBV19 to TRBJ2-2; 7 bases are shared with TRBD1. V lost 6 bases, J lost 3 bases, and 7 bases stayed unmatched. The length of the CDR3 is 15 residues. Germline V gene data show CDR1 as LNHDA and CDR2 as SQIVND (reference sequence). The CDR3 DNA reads TGTGCCAGTAGCCTAGGGACAGTGGACACCGGGGAGCTGTTTTTT. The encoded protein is CASSLGTVDTGELFF.

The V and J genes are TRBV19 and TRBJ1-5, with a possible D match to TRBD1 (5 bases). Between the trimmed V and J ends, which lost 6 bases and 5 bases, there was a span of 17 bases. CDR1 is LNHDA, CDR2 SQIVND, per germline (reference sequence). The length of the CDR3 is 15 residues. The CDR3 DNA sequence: TGTGCCAGTAGGGGTGCAGGGCAGGGATATCAGCCCCAGCATTTT. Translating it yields CASRGAGQGYQPQHF.

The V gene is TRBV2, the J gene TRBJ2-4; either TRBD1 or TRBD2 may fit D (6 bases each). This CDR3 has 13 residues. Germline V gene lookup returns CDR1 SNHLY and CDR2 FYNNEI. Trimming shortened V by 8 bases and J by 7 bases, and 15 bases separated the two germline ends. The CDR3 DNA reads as TGTGCCAGCGAGGGGGGAGAAGGGAACATTCAGTACTTC. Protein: CASEGGEGNIQYF. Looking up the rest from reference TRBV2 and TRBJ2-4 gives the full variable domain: EPEVTQTPSHQVTQMGQEVILRCVPISNHLYFYWYRQILGQKVEFLVSFYNNEISEKSEIFDDQFSVERPDGSNFTLKIRSTKLEDSAMYFCASEGGEGNIQYFGAGTRLSVL.

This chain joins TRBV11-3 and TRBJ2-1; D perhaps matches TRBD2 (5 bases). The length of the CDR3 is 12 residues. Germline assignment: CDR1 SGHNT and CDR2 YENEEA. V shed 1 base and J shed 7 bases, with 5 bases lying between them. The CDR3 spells CASSLAGNEQFF. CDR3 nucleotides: TGTGCCAGCAGCTTAGCGGGGAATGAGCAGTTCTTC. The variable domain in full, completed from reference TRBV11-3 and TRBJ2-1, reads EAGVVQSPRYKIIEKKQPVAFWCNPISGHNTLYWYLQNLGQGPELLIRYENEEAVDDSQLPKDRFSAERLKGVDSTLKIQPAELGDSAVYLCASSLAGNEQFFGPGTRLTVL.

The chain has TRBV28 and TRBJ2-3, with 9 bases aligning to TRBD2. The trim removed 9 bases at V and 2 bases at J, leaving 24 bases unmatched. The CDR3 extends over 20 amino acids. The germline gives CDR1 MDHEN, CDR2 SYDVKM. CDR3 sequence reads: CASNTWVLAGDGGYTDTQYF. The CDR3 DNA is TGTGCCAGTAATACGTGGGTACTAGCGGGCGACGGGGGGTACACAGATACGCAGTATTTT.

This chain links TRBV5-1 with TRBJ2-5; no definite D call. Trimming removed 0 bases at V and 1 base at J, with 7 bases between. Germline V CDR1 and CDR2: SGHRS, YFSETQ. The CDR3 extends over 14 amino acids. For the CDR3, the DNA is TGCGCCAGCAGCTTGGATGTGCGCCAAGAGACCCAGTACTTC. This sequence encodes CASSLDVRQETQYF.

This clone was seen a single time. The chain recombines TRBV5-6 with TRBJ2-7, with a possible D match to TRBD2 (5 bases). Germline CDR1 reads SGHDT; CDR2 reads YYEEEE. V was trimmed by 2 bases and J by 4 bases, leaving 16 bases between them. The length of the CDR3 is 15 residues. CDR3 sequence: CASSLAETGEYEQYF. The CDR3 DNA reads TGTGCCAGCAGCTTAGCGGAAACCGGGGAGTACGAGCAGTACTTC.

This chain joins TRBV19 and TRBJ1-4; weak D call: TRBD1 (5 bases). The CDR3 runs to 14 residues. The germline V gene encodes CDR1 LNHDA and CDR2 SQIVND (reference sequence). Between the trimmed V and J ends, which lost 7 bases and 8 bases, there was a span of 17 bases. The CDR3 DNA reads TGTGCCAGTACCGCGACAGAGTCATTCGAAAAACTGTTTTTT. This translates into CASTATESFEKLFF.

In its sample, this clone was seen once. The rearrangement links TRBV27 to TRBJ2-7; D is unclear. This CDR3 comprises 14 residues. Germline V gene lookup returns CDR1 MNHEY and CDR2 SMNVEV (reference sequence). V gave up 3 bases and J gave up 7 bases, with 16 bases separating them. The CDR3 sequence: CASSFSPEMGEQYF. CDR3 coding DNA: TGTGCCAGCAGTTTTTCCCCTGAAATGGGAGAGCAGTACTTC.

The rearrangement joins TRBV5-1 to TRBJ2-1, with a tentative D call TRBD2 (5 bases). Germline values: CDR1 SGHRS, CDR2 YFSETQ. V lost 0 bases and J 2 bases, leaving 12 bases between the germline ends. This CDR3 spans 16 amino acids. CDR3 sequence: CASSLEQLRAYNEQFF. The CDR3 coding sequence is TGCGCCAGCAGCTTGGAACAGTTGAGGGCCTACAATGAGCAGTTCTTC.

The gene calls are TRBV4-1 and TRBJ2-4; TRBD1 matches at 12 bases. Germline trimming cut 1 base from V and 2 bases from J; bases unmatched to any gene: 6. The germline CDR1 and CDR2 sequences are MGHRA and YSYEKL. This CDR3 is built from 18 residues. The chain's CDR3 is CASSQVGTGGITKNIQYF. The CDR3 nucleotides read TGCGCCAGCAGCCAAGTTGGGACAGGGGGCATAACCAAAAACATTCAGTACTTC.

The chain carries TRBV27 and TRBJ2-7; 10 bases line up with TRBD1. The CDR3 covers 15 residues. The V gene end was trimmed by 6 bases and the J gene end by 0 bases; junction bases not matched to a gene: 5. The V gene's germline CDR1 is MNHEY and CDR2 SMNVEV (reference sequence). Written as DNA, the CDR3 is TGTGCCAGCAGCTATGGGACAGGGGCCTCCTACGAGCAGTACTTC. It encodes CASSYGTGASYEQYF.

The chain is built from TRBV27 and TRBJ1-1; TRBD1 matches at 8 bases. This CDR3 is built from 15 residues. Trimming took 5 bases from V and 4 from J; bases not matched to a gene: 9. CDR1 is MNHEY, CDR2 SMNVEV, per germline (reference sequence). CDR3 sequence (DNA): TGTGCCAGCAGTCCCGGACAGGGCGCCTCCACTGAAGCTTTCTTT. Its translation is CASSPGQGASTEAFF.

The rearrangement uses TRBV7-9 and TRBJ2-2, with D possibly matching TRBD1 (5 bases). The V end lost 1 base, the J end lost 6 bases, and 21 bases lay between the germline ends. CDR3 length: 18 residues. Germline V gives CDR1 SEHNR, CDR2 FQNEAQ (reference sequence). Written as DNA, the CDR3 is TGTGCCAGCAGCTTAGTTGGGGCCGAAAGTGGGCTCGCCGGGGAGCTGTTTTTT. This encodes CASSLVGAESGLAGELFF.

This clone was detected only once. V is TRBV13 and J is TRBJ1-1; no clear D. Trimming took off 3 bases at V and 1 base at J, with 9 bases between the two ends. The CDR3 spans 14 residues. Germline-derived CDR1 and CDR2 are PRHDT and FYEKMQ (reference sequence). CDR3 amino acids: CASSFGLGNTEAFF. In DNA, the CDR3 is TGTGCCAGCAGCTTTGGTCTAGGGAACACTGAAGCTTTCTTT.

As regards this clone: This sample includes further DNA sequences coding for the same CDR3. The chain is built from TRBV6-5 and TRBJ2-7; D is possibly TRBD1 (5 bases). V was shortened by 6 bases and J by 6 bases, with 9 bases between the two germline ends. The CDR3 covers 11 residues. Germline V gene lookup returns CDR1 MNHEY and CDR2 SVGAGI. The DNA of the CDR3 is TGTGCCAGCAGCCCAGGGTCCGAGCAGTACTTC. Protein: CASSPGSEQYF.

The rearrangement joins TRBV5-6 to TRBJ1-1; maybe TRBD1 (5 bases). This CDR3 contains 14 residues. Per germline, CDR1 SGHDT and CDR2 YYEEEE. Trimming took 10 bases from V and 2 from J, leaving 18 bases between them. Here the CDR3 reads CAFFTWGGNTEAFF. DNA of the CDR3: TGTGCCTTTTTTACCTGGGGGGGAAACACTGAAGCTTTCTTT.

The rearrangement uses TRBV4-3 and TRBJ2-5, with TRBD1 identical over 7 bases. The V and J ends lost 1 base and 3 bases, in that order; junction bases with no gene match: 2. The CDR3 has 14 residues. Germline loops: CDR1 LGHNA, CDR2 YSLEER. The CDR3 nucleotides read TGCGCCAGCAGCCAAGTCGACAGGGAAGAGACCCAGTACTTC. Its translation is CASSQVDREETQYF.

The CDR3 DNA reads as TGTGCCAGCAGCTTGGATATGGGCCCCAGGTATGGCTACACCTTC. Translated, it gives CASSLDMGPRYGYTF. The rearrangement uses TRBV5-6 and TRBJ1-2; D uncertain. The CDR3 consists of 15 residues. Germline V gene lookup returns CDR1 SGHDT and CDR2 YYEEEE. V was pared by 0 bases and J by 5 bases, with 14 bases between.

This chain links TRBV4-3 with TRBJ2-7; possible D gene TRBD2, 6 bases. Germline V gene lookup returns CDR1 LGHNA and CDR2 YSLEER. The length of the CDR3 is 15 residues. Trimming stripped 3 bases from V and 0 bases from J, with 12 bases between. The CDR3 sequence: CASSQERDFSYEQYF. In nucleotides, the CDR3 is TGCGCCAGCAGCCAGGAAAGGGACTTCTCCTACGAGCAGTACTTC.